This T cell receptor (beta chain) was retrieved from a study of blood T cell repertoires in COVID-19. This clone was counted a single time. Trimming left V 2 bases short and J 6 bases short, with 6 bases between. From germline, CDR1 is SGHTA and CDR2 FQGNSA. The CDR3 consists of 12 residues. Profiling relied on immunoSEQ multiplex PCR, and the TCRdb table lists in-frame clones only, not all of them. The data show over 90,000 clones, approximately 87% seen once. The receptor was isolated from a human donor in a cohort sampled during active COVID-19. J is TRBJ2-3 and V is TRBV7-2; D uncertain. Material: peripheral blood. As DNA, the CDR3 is TGTGCCAGCAGCTTATATGTGGATACGCAGTATTTT. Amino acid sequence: CASSLYVDTQYF.